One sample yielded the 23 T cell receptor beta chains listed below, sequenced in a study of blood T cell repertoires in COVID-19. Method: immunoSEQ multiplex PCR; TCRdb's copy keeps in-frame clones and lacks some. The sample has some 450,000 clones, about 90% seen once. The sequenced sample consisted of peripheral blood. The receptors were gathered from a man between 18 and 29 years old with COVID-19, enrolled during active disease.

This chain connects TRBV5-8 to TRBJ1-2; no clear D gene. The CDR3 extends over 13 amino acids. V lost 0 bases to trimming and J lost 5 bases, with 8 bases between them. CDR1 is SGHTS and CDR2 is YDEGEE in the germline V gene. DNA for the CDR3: TGTGCCAGCAGCTTGGTGCAGGTTTATGGCTACACCTTC. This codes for CASSLVQVYGYTF.

The CDR3 nucleotides are TGCAGTGCTAGTCCGGGAGGGCCAACCGGGGAGCTGTTTTTT. Its protein is CSASPGGPTGELFF. V gene TRBV20-1 combines with J gene TRBJ2-2; TRBD2 matches at 8 bases. This CDR3 has 14 amino acids. The junction had 5 bases not matched to a gene; V was cut back by 3 bases and J by 5 bases. Germline loops: CDR1 DFQATT, CDR2 SNEGSKA (reference sequence).

This CDR3 is CASSGRGQGTIGELFF. In nucleotides, the CDR3 is TGTGCCAGCAGCGGAAGGGGACAGGGAACAATCGGGGAGCTGTTTTTT. The V call is TRBV7-9, the J call TRBJ2-2, with TRBD1 identical over 9 bases. The CDR3 extends over 16 amino acids. Germline V gene data show CDR1 as SEHNR and CDR2 as FQNEAQ (reference sequence). With V trimmed by 5 bases and J by 7 bases, 11 bases remained unmatched.

The CDR3 DNA follows: TGCAGCGTCGTTACAGGGGGCCAGGGCGAGCAGTACTTC. It specifies CSVVTGGQGEQYF. The rearrangement joins TRBV29-1 to TRBJ2-7, with TRBD1 matching 9 bases. Germline loops: CDR1 SQVTM, CDR2 ANQGSEA. This CDR3 is 13 amino acids long. J lost 6 bases, V lost 6 bases, and 9 bases had no gene match.

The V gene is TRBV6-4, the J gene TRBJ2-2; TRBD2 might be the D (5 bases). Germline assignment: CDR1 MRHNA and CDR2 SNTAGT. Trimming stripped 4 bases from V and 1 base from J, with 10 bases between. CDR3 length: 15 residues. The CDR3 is CASSANAGNTGELFF. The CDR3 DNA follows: TGTGCCAGCAGTGCGAACGCGGGGAACACCGGGGAGCTGTTTTTT.

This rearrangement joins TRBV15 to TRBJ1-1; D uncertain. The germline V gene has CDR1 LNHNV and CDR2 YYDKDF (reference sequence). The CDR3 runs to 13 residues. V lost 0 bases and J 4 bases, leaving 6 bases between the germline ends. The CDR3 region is CATSRDLPTEAFF. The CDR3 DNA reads TGTGCCACCAGCAGAGATCTCCCCACTGAAGCTTTCTTT.

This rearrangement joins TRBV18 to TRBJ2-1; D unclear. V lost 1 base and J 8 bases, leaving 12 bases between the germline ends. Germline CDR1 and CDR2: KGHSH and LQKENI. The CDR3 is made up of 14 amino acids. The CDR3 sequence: CASSPRLSLDEQFF. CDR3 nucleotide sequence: TGTGCCAGCTCACCACGGCTCTCCCTCGATGAGCAGTTCTTC.

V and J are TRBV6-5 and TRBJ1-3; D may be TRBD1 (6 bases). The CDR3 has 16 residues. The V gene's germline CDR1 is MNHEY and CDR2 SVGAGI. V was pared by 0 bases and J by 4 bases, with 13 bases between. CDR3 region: CASSYSGGLSGNTIYF. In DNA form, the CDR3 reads TGTGCCAGCAGTTACTCGGGGGGGCTATCCGGAAACACCATATATTTT.

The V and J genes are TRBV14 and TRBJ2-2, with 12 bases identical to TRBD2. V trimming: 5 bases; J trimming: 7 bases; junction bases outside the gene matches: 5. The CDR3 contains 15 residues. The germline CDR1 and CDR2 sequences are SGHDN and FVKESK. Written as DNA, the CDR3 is TGTGCCAGCAGCTATGGACTAGCGGGAATCGGGGAGCTGTTTTTT. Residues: CASSYGLAGIGELFF.

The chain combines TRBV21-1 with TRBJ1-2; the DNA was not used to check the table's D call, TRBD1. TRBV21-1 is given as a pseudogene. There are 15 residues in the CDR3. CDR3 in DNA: TGTGCCAGCAGCAAATATCAGGGGCAGGGGCATGGCTACACCTTC. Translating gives CASSKYQGQGHGYTF.

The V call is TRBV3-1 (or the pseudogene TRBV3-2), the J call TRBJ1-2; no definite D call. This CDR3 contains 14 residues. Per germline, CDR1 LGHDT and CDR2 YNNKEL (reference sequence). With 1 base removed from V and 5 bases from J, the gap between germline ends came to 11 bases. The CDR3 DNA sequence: TGTGCCAGCAGCCAAGTTTCGGTGGAGTATGGCTACACCTTC. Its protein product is CASSQVSVEYGYTF.

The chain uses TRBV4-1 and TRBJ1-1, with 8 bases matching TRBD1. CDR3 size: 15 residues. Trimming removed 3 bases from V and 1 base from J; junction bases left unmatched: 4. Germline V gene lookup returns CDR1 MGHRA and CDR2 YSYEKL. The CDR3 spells CASSHPQGGNTEAFF. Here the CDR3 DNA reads TGCGCCAGCAGCCACCCACAGGGGGGGAACACTGAAGCTTTCTTT.

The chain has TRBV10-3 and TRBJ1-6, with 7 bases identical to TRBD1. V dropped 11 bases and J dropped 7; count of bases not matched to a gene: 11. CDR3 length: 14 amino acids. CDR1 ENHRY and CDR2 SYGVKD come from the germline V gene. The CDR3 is CAANPGQENSPLHF. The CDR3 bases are TGTGCCGCCAACCCCGGACAGGAGAATTCACCCCTCCACTTT.

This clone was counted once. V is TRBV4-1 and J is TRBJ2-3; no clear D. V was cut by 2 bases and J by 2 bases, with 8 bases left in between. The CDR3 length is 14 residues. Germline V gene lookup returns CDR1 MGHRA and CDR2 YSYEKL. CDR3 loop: CASSQRVFTDTQYF. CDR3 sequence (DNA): TGCGCCAGCAGCCAACGGGTTTTCACAGATACGCAGTATTTT.

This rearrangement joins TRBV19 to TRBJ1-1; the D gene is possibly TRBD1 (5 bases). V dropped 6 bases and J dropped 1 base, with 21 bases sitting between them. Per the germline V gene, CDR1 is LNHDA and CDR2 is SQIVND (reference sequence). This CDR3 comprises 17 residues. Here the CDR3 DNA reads TGTGCCAGTAGCAGAGGAGGGACGGTTCTTGGGAACACTGAAGCTTTCTTT. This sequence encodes CASSRGGTVLGNTEAFF.

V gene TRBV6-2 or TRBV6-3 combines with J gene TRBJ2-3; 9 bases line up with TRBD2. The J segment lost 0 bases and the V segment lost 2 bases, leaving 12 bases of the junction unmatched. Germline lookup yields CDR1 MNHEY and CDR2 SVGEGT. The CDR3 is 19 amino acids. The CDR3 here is CASSYLLAGGATSTDTQYF. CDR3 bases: TGTGCCAGCAGTTACCTTCTGGCGGGGGGGGCGACTAGCACAGATACGCAGTATTTT.

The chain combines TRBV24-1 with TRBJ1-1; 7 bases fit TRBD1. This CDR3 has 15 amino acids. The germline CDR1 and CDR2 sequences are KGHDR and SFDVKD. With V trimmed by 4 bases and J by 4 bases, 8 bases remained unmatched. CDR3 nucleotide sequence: TGTGCCACCAGTGACAATACAGGGGTGGCCACTGAAGCTTTCTTT. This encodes CATSDNTGVATEAFF.

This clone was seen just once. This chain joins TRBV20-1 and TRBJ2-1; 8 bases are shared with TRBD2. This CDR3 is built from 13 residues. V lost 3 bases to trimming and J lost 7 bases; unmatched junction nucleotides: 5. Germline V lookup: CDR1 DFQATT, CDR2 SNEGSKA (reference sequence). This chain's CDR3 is CSASPGLDNEQFF. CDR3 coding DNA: TGCAGTGCTAGTCCGGGACTAGATAATGAGCAGTTCTTC.

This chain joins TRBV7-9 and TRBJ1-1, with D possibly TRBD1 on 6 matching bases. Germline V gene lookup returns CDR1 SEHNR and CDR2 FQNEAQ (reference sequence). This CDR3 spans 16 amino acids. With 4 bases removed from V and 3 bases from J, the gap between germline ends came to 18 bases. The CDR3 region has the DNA TGTGCCAGCAGCTCGCAACCTCAGGGGAGTCACACTGAAGCTTTCTTT. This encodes CASSSQPQGSHTEAFF.

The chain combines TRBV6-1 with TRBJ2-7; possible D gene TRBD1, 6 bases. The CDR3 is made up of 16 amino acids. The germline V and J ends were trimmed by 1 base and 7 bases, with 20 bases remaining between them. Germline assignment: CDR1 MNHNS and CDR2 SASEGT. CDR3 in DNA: TGTGCCAGCAGTGAAGGAGGGTACCAGGGGCTCGGGGAGCAGTACTTC. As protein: CASSEGGYQGLGEQYF.

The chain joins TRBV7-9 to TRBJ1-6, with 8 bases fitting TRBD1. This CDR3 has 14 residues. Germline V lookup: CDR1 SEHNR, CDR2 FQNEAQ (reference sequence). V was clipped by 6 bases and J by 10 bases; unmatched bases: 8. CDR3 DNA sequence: TGTGCCAGCAGTCCCGGACAGGGACCCTCACCCCTCCACTTT. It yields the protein CASSPGQGPSPLHF. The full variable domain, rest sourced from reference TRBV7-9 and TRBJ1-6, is DTGVSQNPRHKITKRGQNVTFRCDPISEHNRLYWYRQTLGQGPEFLTYFQNEAQLEKSRLLSDRFSAERPKGSFSTLEIQRTEQGDSAMYLCASSPGQGPSPLHFGNGTRLTVT.

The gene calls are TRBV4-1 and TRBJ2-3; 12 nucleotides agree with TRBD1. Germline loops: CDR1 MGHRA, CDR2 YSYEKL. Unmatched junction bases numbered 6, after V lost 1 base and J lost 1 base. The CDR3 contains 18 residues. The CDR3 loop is CASSQVGTGGMGTDTQYF. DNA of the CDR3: TGCGCCAGCAGCCAAGTCGGGACAGGGGGCATGGGCACAGATACGCAGTATTTT.

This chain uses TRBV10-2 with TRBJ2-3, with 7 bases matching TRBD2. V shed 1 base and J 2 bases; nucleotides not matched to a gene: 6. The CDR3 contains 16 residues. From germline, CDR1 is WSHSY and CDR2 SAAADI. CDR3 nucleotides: TGCGCCAGCAGTGAGTTCGGGGGAGGGAACACAGATACGCAGTATTTT. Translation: CASSEFGGGNTDTQYF.